Listed here are 18 T cell receptor beta chains from one sample, sequenced in a study of blood T cell repertoires in COVID-19. Clones were sequenced by immunoSEQ multiplex PCR, and TCRdb holds only the in-frame ones, with some missing. The data show about 300,000 clones, about 91% seen once. Sequencing input: peripheral blood. These TCRs come from a woman in her twenties or thirties with COVID-19, enrolled during active disease.

This sequence joins TRBV12-3 or TRBV12-4 and TRBJ1-2; 9 bases are shared with TRBD1. V shed 9 bases, J shed 6 bases, and the junction held 8 bases outside the gene matches. The CDR3 spans 13 residues. The CDR3 DNA reads TGTGCCAGTACATACAGGGGGCATCATGGCTACACCTTC. Protein product: CASTYRGHHGYTF.

The chain recombines TRBV11-3 with TRBJ2-1; 10 bases fit TRBD2. This CDR3 comprises 16 residues. The germline gives CDR1 SGHNT, CDR2 YENEEA. V was pared by 4 bases and J by 5 bases, with 8 bases of the junction left unmatched. The CDR3 bases are TGTGCCAGCAGCTCCATTAGCGGGGGGTTCGACAATGAGCAGTTCTTC. This encodes CASSSISGGFDNEQFF.

The genes are TRBV5-4 and TRBJ2-2; 12 bases are shared with TRBD2. V lost 5 bases to trimming and J lost 6 bases; unmatched junction nucleotides: 5. Germline CDR1 is SGHNT and CDR2 is YYREEE (reference sequence). There are 15 residues in the CDR3. The CDR3 nucleotides read TGTGCCAGCAGTTATGGGACTAGCGGGCCCGGGGAGCTGTTTTTT. Protein product: CASSYGTSGPGELFF.

The chain uses TRBV30 and TRBJ2-3; 8 nucleotides agree with TRBD2. V gave up 4 bases and J gave up 6 bases; unmatched junction bases: 9. The length of the CDR3 is 14 residues. The germline CDR1 and CDR2 sequences are GTSNPN and SVGIG (reference sequence). Written as DNA, the CDR3 is TGTGCCTGGAATAACGGGGGGGCGGGTGATACGCAGTATTTT. Its protein is CAWNNGGAGDTQYF.

This sequence joins TRBV19 and TRBJ2-2; 11 bases line up with TRBD1. The CDR3 has 15 residues. The V segment lost 3 bases and the J segment 7 bases; nucleotides outside the gene matches: 4. Germline lookup yields CDR1 LNHDA and CDR2 SQIVND (reference sequence). The CDR3 protein is CASSIGTGGFGELFF. The CDR3 coding sequence is TGTGCCAGTAGTATTGGGACAGGGGGTTTCGGGGAGCTGTTTTTT.

This chain links TRBV4-2 with TRBJ2-7; D might be TRBD2 (7 bases). CDR1 LGHNA and CDR2 YNFKEQ come from the germline V gene. There are 13 residues in the CDR3. V was trimmed by 0 bases and J by 10 bases, leaving 13 bases between them. This CDR3 reads CASSQDPGGPQYV. For the CDR3, the DNA is TGTGCCAGCAGCCAAGATCCCGGGGGGCCCCAGTACGTC.

This clone was counted a few times. This chain connects TRBV15 to TRBJ1-1; maybe TRBD1 (5 bases). The CDR3 sequence is 16 residues long. Germline CDR1 LNHNV, CDR2 YYDKDF (reference sequence). V lost 0 bases, J lost 2 bases, and 13 bases lay in between. CDR3 in amino acids: CATSRDGGGSNTEAFF. For the CDR3, the DNA is TGTGCCACCAGCAGAGATGGGGGGGGATCAAACACTGAAGCTTTCTTT.

The rearrangement joins TRBV12-5 to TRBJ2-5; 10 bases fit TRBD2. Germline V lookup: CDR1 LGHNT, CDR2 FRNRAP. CDR3 length: 15 amino acids. The junction had 3 bases not matched to a gene; V was cut back by 0 bases and J by 5 bases. CDR3 in amino acids: CASGLVRAGGETQYF. DNA of the CDR3: TGTGCTAGTGGTTTGGTACGAGCGGGAGGGGAGACCCAGTACTTC.

Comment on this clone: This sample includes further DNA sequences coding for the same CDR3. The gene calls are TRBV5-1 and TRBJ1-1, with D maybe TRBD1 (5 bases). The CDR3 covers 14 residues. The ends were cut back, 1 base at V and 0 bases at J, with 7 bases in the middle. Germline values: CDR1 SGHRS, CDR2 YFSETQ. In DNA, the CDR3 is TGCGCCAGCAGCTTGACAGGTATGAACACTGAAGCTTTCTTT. It is translated as CASSLTGMNTEAFF.

In this sample, this clone turned up once. The chain is built from TRBV4-1 and TRBJ1-5; 8 nucleotides align to TRBD1. The CDR3 spans 17 residues. V lost 1 base, J lost 0 bases, and 5 bases stayed unmatched. The germline CDR1 and CDR2 sequences are MGHRA and YSYEKL. The CDR3: CASSQGRTGYSNQPQHF. The CDR3 DNA follows: TGCGCCAGCAGCCAAGGCCGGACAGGGTATAGCAATCAGCCCCAGCATTTT.

The chain recombines TRBV7-9 with TRBJ2-3; 7 bases map to TRBD2. The CDR3 has 16 residues. J was trimmed by 3 bases and V by 4 bases; bases with no gene match: 10. Germline CDR1 and CDR2: SEHNR and FQNEAQ (reference sequence). The CDR3 sequence is CASSSPTGEGTDTQYF. DNA of the CDR3: TGTGCCAGCAGCTCTCCCACCGGGGAGGGGACAGATACGCAGTATTTT.

The sample holds a few counts of this clone. In nucleotides, the CDR3 is TGCGCCAGCAGTGAGCCCCCTGGCGGGGGGTTTGCAGATACGCAGTATTTT. Its translation is CASSEPPGGGFADTQYF. The chain combines TRBV10-2 with TRBJ2-3; 8 nucleotides line up with TRBD2. Per the germline V gene, CDR1 is WSHSY and CDR2 is SAAADI. There are 17 residues in the CDR3. V trimming: 2 bases; J trimming: 4 bases; junction bases outside the gene matches: 11.

The CDR3 region is CASSLGGRGHSDTQYF. As DNA, the CDR3 is TGTGCCAGCAGCTTAGGTGGCAGGGGGCATTCAGATACGCAGTATTTT. The chain carries TRBV5-4 and TRBJ2-3; 8 nucleotides match TRBD1. The CDR3 consists of 16 residues. Germline CDR1 SGHNT, CDR2 YYREEE (reference sequence). V lost 2 bases to trimming and J lost 4 bases; unmatched junction nucleotides: 9.

This clone was seen a single time. CDR3 nucleotide sequence: TGCGCCAGCAGTTGGCTAGCGGGGGGGATTGAGCAGTTCTTC. It translates to CASSWLAGGIEQFF. The chain recombines TRBV10-2 with TRBJ2-1; 12 positions match TRBD2. V lost 5 bases to trimming and J lost 9 bases; unmatched junction nucleotides: 5. From germline, CDR1 is WSHSY and CDR2 SAAADI. The CDR3 runs to 14 residues.

The CDR3 sequence: CASRGGRTQYF. CDR3 sequence (DNA): TGTGCCAGCAGGGGGGGACGGACGCAGTACTTC. J is TRBJ2-7 and V is TRBV12-3 or TRBV12-4; tentative D call: TRBD2 (6 bases). The V end was cut by 6 bases, the J end by 9 bases, with 12 bases between. The CDR3 has 11 amino acids.

The V and J genes are TRBV7-8 and TRBJ1-5, with 7 nucleotides matching TRBD1. The J segment lost 4 bases and the V segment lost 0 bases, leaving 6 bases of the junction unmatched. CDR1 and CDR2 (germline): SGHVS, FQNEAQ. The CDR3 runs to 16 residues. The DNA for the CDR3 is TGTGCCAGCAGCTTAGCGCTCAGGGGGGCGAATCAGCCCCAGCATTTT. This sequence encodes CASSLALRGANQPQHF.

This clone was found once. The chain links TRBV14 to TRBJ2-5; D unclear. CDR1 and CDR2 (germline): SGHDN, FVKESK. V was cut by 5 bases and J by 4 bases, with 8 bases left in between. The CDR3 is made up of 12 amino acids. The CDR3 nucleotides read TGTGCCAGCAGCGAATCGCGAGAGACCCAGTACTTC. Translated, it gives CASSESRETQYF.

The gene calls are TRBV7-2 and TRBJ1-1; possible D gene TRBD1, 6 bases. CDR3 length equals 15 residues. V shed 5 bases and J shed 2 bases, with 15 bases lying between them. CDR1 and CDR2 (germline): SGHTA, FQGNSA. The CDR3 region is CASSAQTGLNTEAFF. DNA for the CDR3: TGTGCCAGCAGCGCCCAGACAGGACTTAACACTGAAGCTTTCTTT.